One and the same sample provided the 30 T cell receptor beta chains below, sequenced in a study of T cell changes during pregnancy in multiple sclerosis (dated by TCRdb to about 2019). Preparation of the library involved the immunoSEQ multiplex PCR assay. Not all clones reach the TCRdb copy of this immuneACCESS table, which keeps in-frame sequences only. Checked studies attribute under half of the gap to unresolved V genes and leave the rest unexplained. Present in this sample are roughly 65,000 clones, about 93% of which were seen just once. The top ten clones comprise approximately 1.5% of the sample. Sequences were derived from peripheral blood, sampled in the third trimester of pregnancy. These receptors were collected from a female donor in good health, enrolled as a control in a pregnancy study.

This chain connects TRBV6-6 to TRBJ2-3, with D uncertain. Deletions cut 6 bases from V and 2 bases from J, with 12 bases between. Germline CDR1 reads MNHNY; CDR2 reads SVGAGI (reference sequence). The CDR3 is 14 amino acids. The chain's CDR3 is CASRSTVPTDTQYF. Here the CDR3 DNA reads TGTGCCAGCAGGTCTACAGTCCCCACAGATACGCAGTATTTT.

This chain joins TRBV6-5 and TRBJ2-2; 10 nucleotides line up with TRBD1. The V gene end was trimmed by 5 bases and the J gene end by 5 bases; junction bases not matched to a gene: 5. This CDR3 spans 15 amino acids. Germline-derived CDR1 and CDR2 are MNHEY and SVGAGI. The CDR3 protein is CASSQDRGVTGELFF. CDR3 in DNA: TGTGCCAGCAGTCAGGACAGGGGGGTTACCGGGGAGCTGTTTTTT.

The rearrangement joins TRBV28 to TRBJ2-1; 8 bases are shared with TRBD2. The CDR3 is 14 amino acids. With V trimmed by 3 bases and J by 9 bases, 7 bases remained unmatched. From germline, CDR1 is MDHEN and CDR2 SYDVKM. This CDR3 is CASSFSGGRAEQFF. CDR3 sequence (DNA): TGTGCCAGCAGTTTCTCGGGGGGGCGGGCTGAGCAGTTCTTC.

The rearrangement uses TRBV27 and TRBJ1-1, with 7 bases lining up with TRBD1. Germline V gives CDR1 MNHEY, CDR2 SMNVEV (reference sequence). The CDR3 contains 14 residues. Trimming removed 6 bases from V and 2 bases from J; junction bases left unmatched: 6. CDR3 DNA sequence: TGTGCCAGCAGCCCGAGACAGGGTAACACTGAAGCTTTCTTT. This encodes CASSPRQGNTEAFF.

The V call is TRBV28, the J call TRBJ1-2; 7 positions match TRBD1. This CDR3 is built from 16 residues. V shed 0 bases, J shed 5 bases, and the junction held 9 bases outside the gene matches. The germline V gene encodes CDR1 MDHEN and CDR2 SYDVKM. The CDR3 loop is CASSLWHRGGSYGYTF. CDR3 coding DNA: TGTGCCAGCAGTTTATGGCACAGGGGAGGCTCGTATGGCTACACCTTC.

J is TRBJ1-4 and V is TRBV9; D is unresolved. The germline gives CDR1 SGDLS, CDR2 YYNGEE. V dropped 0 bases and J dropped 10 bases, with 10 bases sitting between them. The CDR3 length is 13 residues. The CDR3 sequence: CASSVVPGGKLFF. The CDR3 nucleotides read TGTGCCAGCAGCGTAGTGCCGGGTGGAAAACTGTTTTTT. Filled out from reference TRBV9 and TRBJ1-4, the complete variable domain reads DSGVTQTPKHLITATGQRVTLRCSPRSGDLSVYWYQQSLDQGLQFLIQYYNGEERAKGNILERFSAQQFPDLHSELNLSSLELGDSALYFCASSVVPGGKLFFGSGTQLSVL.

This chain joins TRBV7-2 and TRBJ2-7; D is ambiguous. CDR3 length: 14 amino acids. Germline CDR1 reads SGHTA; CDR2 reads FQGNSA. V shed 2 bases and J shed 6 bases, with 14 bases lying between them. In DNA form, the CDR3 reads TGTGCCAGCAGCTTATTACCAGGAAAATCCGAGCAGTACTTC. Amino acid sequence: CASSLLPGKSEQYF.

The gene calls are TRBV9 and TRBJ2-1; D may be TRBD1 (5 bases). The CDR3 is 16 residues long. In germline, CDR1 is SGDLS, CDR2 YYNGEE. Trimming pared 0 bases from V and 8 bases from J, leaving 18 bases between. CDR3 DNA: TGTGCCAGCAGCGTAGGTGTCCAGGGATCTACACATGAGCAGTTCTTC. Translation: CASSVGVQGSTHEQFF.

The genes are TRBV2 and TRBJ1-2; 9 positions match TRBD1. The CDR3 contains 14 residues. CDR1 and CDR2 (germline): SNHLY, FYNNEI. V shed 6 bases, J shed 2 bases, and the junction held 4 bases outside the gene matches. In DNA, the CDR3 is TGTGCCAGCAGCGGACAGGGGCGCAACTATGGCTACACCTTC. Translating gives CASSGQGRNYGYTF.

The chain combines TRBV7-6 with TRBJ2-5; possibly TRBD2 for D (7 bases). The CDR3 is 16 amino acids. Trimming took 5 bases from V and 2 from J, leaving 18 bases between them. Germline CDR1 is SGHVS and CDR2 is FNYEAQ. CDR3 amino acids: CASSPWGRGPQETQYF. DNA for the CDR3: TGTGCCAGCAGCCCCTGGGGGCGGGGGCCGCAAGAGACCCAGTACTTC.

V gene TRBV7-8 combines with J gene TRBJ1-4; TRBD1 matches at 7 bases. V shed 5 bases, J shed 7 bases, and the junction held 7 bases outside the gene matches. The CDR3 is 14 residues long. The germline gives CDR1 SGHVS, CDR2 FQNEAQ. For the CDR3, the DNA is TGTGCCAGCAGCCTAGGGGGCGCAGTTGAAAAACTGTTTTTT. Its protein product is CASSLGGAVEKLFF. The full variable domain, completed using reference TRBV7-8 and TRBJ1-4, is GAGVSQSPRYKVAKRGQDVALRCDPISGHVSLFWYQQALGQGPEFLTYFQNEAQLDKSGLPSDRFFAERPEGSVSTLKIQRTQQEDSAVYLCASSLGGAVEKLFFGSGTQLSVL.

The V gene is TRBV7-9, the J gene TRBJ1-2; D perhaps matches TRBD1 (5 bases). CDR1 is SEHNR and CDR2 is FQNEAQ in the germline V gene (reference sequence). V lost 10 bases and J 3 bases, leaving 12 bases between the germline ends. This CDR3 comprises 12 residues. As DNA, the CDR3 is TGTGCCACCTCGGGGGTTGACTATGGCTACACCTTC. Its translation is CATSGVDYGYTF.

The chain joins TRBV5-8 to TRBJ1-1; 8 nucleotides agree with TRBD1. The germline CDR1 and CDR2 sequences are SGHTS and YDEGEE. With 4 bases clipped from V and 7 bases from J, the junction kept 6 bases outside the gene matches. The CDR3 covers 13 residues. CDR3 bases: TGTGCCAGCAGCCATGGGACAGGCCGTGAAGCTTTCTTT. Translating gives CASSHGTGREAFF.

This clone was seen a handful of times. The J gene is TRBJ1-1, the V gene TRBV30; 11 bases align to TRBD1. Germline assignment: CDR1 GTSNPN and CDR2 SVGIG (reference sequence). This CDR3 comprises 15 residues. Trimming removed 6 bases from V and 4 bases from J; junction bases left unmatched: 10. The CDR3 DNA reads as TGTGCCTGTTCACCTGGACAGGGGGCGGGCACTGAAGCTTTCTTT. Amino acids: CACSPGQGAGTEAFF.

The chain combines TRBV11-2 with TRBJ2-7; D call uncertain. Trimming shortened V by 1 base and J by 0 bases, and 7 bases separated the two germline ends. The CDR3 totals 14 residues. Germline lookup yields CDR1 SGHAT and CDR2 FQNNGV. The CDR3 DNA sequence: TGTGCCAGCAGCTTAGCGGAGAACTCCTACGAGCAGTACTTC. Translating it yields CASSLAENSYEQYF.

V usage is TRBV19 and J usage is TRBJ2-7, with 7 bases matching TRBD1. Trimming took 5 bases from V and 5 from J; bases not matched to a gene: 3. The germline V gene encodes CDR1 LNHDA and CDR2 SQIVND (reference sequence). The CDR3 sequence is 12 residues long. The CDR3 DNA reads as TGTGCCAGTAGTGCCAGGGGGAACGAGCAGTACTTC. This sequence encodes CASSARGNEQYF.

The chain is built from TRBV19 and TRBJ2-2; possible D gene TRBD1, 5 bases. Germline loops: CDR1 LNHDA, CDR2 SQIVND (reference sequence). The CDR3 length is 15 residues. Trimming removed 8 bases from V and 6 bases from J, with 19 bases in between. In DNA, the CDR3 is TGTGCCAGTGGCTATGTCAGGGAATTACCCGGGGAGCTGTTTTTT. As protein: CASGYVRELPGELFF.

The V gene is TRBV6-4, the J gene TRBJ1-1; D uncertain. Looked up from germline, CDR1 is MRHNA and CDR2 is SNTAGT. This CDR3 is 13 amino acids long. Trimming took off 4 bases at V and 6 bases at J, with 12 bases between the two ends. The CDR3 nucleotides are TGTGCCAGCAGTGTCGGAGGTGGAGCTGAAGCTTTCTTT. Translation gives CASSVGGGAEAFF.

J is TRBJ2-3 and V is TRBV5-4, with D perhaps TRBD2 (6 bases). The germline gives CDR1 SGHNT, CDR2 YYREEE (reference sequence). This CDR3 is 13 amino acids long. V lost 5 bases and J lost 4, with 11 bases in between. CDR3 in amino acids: CASRFPGADTQYF. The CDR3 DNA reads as TGTGCCAGCAGGTTTCCGGGGGCAGATACGCAGTATTTT.

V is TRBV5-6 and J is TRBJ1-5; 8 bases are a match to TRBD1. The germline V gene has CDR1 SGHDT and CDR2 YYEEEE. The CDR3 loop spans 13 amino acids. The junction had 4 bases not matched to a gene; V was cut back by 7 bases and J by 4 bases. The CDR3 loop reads CASGRQGNQPQHF. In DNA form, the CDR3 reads TGTGCCAGCGGACGACAGGGGAATCAGCCCCAGCATTTT.

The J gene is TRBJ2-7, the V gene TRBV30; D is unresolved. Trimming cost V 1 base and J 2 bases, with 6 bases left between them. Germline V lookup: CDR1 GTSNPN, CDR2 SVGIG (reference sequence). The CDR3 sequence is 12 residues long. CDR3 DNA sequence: TGTGCCTGGAGTGACAGAGCCTACGAGCAGTACTTC. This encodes CAWSDRAYEQYF.

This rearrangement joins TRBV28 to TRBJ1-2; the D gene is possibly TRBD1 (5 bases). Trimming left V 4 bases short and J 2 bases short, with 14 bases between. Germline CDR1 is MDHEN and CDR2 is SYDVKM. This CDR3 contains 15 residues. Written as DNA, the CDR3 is TGTGCCAGCAGTTCCTCGTTCGCAGGGAACTATGGCTACACCTTC. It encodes CASSSSFAGNYGYTF.

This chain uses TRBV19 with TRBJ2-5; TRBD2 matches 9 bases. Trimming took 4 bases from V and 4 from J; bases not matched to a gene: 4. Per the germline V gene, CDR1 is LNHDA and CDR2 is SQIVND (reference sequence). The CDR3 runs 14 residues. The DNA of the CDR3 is TGTGCCAGTAGTAGCGGGGGGGCGGGAGAGACCCAGTACTTC. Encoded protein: CASSSGGAGETQYF.

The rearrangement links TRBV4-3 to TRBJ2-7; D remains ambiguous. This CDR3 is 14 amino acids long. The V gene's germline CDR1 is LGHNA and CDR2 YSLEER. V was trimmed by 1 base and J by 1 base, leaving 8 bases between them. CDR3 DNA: TGCGCCAGCAGCCAAGGGCCGAGGTCCTACGAGCAGTACTTC. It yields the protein CASSQGPRSYEQYF.

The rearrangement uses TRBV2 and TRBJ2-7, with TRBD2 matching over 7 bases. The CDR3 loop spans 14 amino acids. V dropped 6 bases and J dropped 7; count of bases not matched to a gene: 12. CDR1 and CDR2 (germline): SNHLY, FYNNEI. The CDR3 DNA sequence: TGTGCCAGCAGAGGGACTATAGGGGCACGGGAGCAGTACTTC. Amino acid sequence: CASRGTIGAREQYF. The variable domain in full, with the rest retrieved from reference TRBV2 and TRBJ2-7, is EPEVTQTPSHQVTQMGQEVILRCVPISNHLYFYWYRQILGQKVEFLVSFYNNEISEKSEIFDDQFSVERPDGSNFTLKIRSTKLEDSAMYFCASRGTIGAREQYFGPGTRLTVT.

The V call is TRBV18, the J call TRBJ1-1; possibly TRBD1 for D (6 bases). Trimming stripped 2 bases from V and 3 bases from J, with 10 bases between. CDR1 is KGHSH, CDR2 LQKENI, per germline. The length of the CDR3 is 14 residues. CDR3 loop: CASSPGGMDTEAFF. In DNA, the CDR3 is TGTGCCAGCTCACCAGGGGGCATGGACACTGAAGCTTTCTTT.

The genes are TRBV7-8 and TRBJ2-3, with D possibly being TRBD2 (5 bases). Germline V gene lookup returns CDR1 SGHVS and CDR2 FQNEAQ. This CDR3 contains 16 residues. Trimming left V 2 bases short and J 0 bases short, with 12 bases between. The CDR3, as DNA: TGTGCCAGCAGCTTAAAAAGCGGATCTAGCACAGATACGCAGTATTTT. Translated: CASSLKSGSSTDTQYF.

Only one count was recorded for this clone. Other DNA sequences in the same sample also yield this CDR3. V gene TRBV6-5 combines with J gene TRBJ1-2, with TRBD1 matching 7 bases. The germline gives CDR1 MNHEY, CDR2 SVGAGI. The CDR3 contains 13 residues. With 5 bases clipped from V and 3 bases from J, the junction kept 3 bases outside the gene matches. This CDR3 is CASSPQGDYGYTF. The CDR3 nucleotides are TGTGCCAGCAGTCCCCAGGGGGACTATGGCTACACCTTC.

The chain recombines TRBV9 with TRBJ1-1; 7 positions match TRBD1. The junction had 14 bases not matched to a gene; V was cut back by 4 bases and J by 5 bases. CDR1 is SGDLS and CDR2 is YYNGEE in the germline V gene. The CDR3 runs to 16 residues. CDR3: CASSPRGAGRITEAFF. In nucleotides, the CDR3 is TGTGCCAGCAGCCCCAGGGGGGCAGGGAGGATTACTGAAGCTTTCTTT. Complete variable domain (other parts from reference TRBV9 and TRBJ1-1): DSGVTQTPKHLITATGQRVTLRCSPRSGDLSVYWYQQSLDQGLQFLIQYYNGEERAKGNILERFSAQQFPDLHSELNLSSLELGDSALYFCASSPRGAGRITEAFFGQGTRLTVV.

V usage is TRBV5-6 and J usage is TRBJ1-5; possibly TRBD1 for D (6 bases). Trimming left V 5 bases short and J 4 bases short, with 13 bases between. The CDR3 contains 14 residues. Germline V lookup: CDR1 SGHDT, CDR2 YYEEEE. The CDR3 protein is CASSRRGGNQPQHF. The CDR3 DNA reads TGTGCCAGCAGTCGGAGGGGGGGGAATCAGCCCCAGCATTTT.